Below are 11 T cell receptor beta chains sequenced from a single sample in a study of shared clonotypes between healthy human individuals. Method: immunoSEQ multiplex PCR; TCRdb's copy keeps in-frame clones and lacks some. The sample includes more than 2 million clones, around 95% of them seen just once. Material for sequencing was naive CD4+ T cells sorted from blood. Noted subset: CD45RA+ positively selected. Receptors were obtained from a man aged 18-30 years in good health.

This clone was found once. The V call is TRBV7-8, the J call TRBJ1-5; possibly TRBD1 for D (5 bases). Trimming removed 2 bases from V and 5 bases from J, with 13 bases in between. Looked up from germline, CDR1 is SGHVS and CDR2 is FQNEAQ. The CDR3 contains 15 residues. Written as DNA, the CDR3 is TGTGCCAGCAGCTTATCGGGGACCGCTGATCAGCCCCAGCATTTT. Translated, it gives CASSLSGTADQPQHF. Supplemented by reference TRBV7-8 and TRBJ1-5, the full variable domain reads GAGVSQSPRYKVAKRGQDVALRCDPISGHVSLFWYQQALGQGPEFLTYFQNEAQLDKSGLPSDRFFAERPEGSVSTLKIQRTQQEDSAVYLCASSLSGTADQPQHFGDGTRLSIL.

The V call is TRBV11-3, the J call TRBJ2-5, with a tentative D call TRBD1 (7 bases). There are 14 residues in the CDR3. CDR1 and CDR2 from the germline V gene are SGHNT and YENEEA. V was clipped by 11 bases and J by 5 bases, with 21 bases between them. The CDR3 loop is CAQRRGRDLETQYF. The DNA for the CDR3 is TGTGCCCAGAGGAGGGGGCGCGATTTGGAGACCCAGTACTTC.

The chain combines TRBV5-1 with TRBJ1-5; tentative D call: TRBD1 (5 bases). V shed 0 bases and J shed 2 bases, with 12 bases lying between them. CDR1 and CDR2 (germline): SGHRS, YFSETQ. The CDR3 contains 16 residues. The CDR3: CASSLEGHQGNQPQHF. The DNA for the CDR3 is TGCGCCAGCAGCTTGGAGGGGCACCAGGGCAATCAGCCCCAGCATTTT.

The chain has TRBV30 and TRBJ2-7; no definite D call. CDR3 size: 12 residues. V dropped 2 bases and J dropped 2 bases, with 7 bases sitting between them. CDR1 and CDR2 from the germline V gene are GTSNPN and SVGIG (reference sequence). Here the CDR3 reads CAWSSRTYEQYF. CDR3 DNA: TGTGCCTGGAGTTCTAGGACCTACGAGCAGTACTTC.

This chain joins TRBV2 and TRBJ1-5, with D perhaps matching TRBD1 (6 bases). V was clipped by 7 bases and J by 6 bases, with 16 bases between them. The V gene's germline CDR1 is SNHLY and CDR2 FYNNEI. This CDR3 is 14 amino acids long. For the CDR3, the DNA is TGTGCCAGCAACCTACAGGGTTCGGGTCAGCCCCAGCATTTT. Its protein is CASNLQGSGQPQHF.

The chain employs TRBV11-2 and TRBJ1-1; 9 bases map to TRBD1. The CDR3 has 15 amino acids. Trimming at V came to 1 base and at J to 7 bases, leaving 7 bases not matched to a gene. Germline CDR1 is SGHAT and CDR2 is FQNNGV. The CDR3 nucleotides read TGTGCCAGCAGCTTAGCAGATACAGGGGGCTATGAAGCTTTCTTT. Amino acid sequence: CASSLADTGGYEAFF. Complete variable domain (other parts from reference TRBV11-2 and TRBJ1-1): EAGVAQSPRYKIIEKRQSVAFWCNPISGHATLYWYQQILGQGPKLLIQFQNNGVVDDSQLPKDRFSAERLKGVDSTLKIQPAKLEDSAVYLCASSLADTGGYEAFFGQGTRLTVV.

Only a few counts were recorded for this clone. The chain combines TRBV30 with TRBJ1-2; tentatively, D is TRBD1 (5 bases). The V end lost 4 bases, the J end lost 5 bases, and 11 bases lay between the germline ends. Germline V gives CDR1 GTSNPN, CDR2 SVGIG (reference sequence). CDR3 length equals 12 residues. The DNA for the CDR3 is TGTGCCTGGAACCGGGACGGGTATGGCTACACCTTC. It codes for CAWNRDGYGYTF.

The V gene is TRBV6-5, the J gene TRBJ2-2, with D tentatively TRBD1 (6 bases). Germline CDR1 and CDR2: MNHEY and SVGAGI. The germline V and J ends were trimmed by 8 bases and 2 bases, with 12 bases remaining between them. This CDR3 is 14 amino acids long. CDR3 nucleotides: TGTGCCAGCCGAACAGGGATAAACACCGGGGAGCTGTTTTTT. It translates to CASRTGINTGELFF.

The chain couples TRBV5-1 to TRBJ1-1; TRBD1 aligns across 8 bases. Germline assignment: CDR1 SGHRS and CDR2 YFSETQ. The CDR3 spans 13 residues. Losses at the gene ends were 7 bases for V and 5 bases for J; bases not matched to a gene: 7. CDR3 loop: CASRDRGETEAFF. The CDR3 nucleotides are TGCGCCAGCCGCGACAGGGGCGAAACTGAAGCTTTCTTT.

The V and J genes are TRBV5-6 and TRBJ2-4, with 7 bases fitting TRBD2. Unmatched junction bases numbered 7, after V lost 4 bases and J lost 9 bases. Germline V gives CDR1 SGHDT, CDR2 YYEEEE. The CDR3 has 13 residues. The CDR3 loop reads CASSPGGEGIQYF. The DNA of the CDR3 is TGTGCCAGCAGCCCCGGCGGGGAGGGCATTCAGTACTTC.

This sequence joins TRBV5-1 and TRBJ2-1, with TRBD2 identical over 10 bases. Germline V gene data show CDR1 as SGHRS and CDR2 as YFSETQ. Trimming cost V 2 bases and J 10 bases; bases outside gene matches: 9. There are 15 residues in the CDR3. This CDR3 reads CASSFRTSGYGEQFF. Written as DNA, the CDR3 is TGCGCCAGCAGCTTTCGGACTAGCGGTTATGGGGAGCAGTTCTTC.